This TCR beta chain stems from a study of memory CD8 T cells in hepatitis C reinfection. Study summary: Between 12 and 24 weeks after reinfection detection, late samples were drawn.

As to time point: late/post reinfection, 12 to 24 weeks after detection. The sorted cells went straight to TCR sequencing with no prior in vitro expansion. CDR1 and CDR2 (germline): SNHLY, FYNNEI. This CDR3 spans 14 amino acids. V shed 8 bases and J 1 base; nucleotides not matched to a gene: 4. Remarks on this clone: Antigen: not known.

Profiling relied on immunoSEQ multiplex PCR, and the TCRdb table lists in-frame clones only, not all of them. The sample has 46,000 or so clones; 75% to 90% are singletons. General observations from the study: With four to six donors, public clonotype conclusions could not be definitive.

What was sequenced was naive CD8+ T cells sorted from blood. This sequence was found in a man younger than 35 with hepatitis C virus infection. This sequence joins TRBV2 and TRBJ1-5, with TRBD1 identical over 8 bases. CDR3 in amino acids: CASGQGESNQPQHF. CDR3 bases: TGTGCCAGCGGACAGGGTGAAAGCAATCAGCCCCAGCATTTT.